These 10 T cell receptor beta chains share one sample of origin, sequenced in a study of blood T cell repertoires in COVID-19. Method: immunoSEQ multiplex PCR; TCRdb's copy keeps in-frame clones and lacks some. The sample records some 250,000 clones, 80% to 85% being singletons. The sample taken for sequencing was peripheral blood. Receptors originate from a man in his fifties or sixties with active or convalescent COVID-19.

This clone was observed a few times. The V and J genes are TRBV3-1 (or the pseudogene TRBV3-2) and TRBJ2-5; the D gene is possibly TRBD2 (5 bases). The CDR3 covers 16 residues. CDR1 LGHDT and CDR2 YNNKEL come from the germline V gene (reference sequence). V lost 3 bases to trimming and J lost 3 bases, with 17 bases between them. The CDR3 here is CASSQDRRSGKETQYF. In DNA, the CDR3 is TGTGCCAGCAGCCAGGACCGAAGAAGCGGAAAAGAGACCCAGTACTTC.

The chain employs TRBV5-4 and TRBJ2-2; 11 bases align to TRBD2. Germline CDR1 is SGHNT and CDR2 is YYREEE (reference sequence). This CDR3 has 15 amino acids. J was trimmed by 6 bases and V by 3 bases; bases with no gene match: 4. Here the CDR3 reads CASSSMTSGAGELFF. CDR3 nucleotides: TGTGCCAGCAGCTCGATGACTAGCGGGGCCGGGGAGCTGTTTTTT.

This clone has a single count. This chain uses TRBV5-6 with TRBJ1-2; TRBD1 matches 7 bases. J was trimmed by 6 bases and V by 4 bases; bases with no gene match: 3. The length of the CDR3 is 12 residues. Germline CDR1 SGHDT, CDR2 YYEEEE. CDR3 in amino acids: CASSTDRDGYTF. DNA for the CDR3: TGTGCCAGCAGCACCGACAGGGATGGCTACACCTTC.

This chain joins TRBV7-2 and TRBJ2-5; tentatively, D is TRBD1 (6 bases). The V gene's germline CDR1 is SGHTA and CDR2 FQGNSA. Trimming pared 1 base from V and 0 bases from J, leaving 12 bases between. This CDR3 contains 16 residues. This CDR3 reads CASSLGQGMYQETQYF. The CDR3 DNA follows: TGTGCCAGCAGCTTAGGGCAGGGGATGTACCAAGAGACCCAGTACTTC.

For the CDR3, the DNA is TGTGCCAGCACCTCGGTGGCAGGCCTAACCAAAAACATTCAGTACTTC. Its translation: CASTSVAGLTKNIQYF. The chain couples TRBV28 to TRBJ2-4; no firm D call. V lost 7 bases and J 2 bases, leaving 18 bases between the germline ends. This CDR3 contains 16 residues. The germline gives CDR1 MDHEN, CDR2 SYDVKM. The full variable domain, completed using reference TRBV28 and TRBJ2-4, is DVKVTQSSRYLVKRTGEKVFLECVQDMDHENMFWYRQDPGLGLRLIYFSYDVKMKEKGDIPEGYSVSREKKERFSLILESASTNQTSMYLCASTSVAGLTKNIQYFGAGTRLSVL.

V gene TRBV9 combines with J gene TRBJ1-2, with D perhaps TRBD1 (6 bases). Trimming removed 3 bases from V and 7 bases from J, with 19 bases in between. The CDR3 is made up of 15 amino acids. Germline V gene data show CDR1 as SGDLS and CDR2 as YYNGEE. The CDR3 nucleotides read TGTGCCAGCAGCGGATTGGTTTCAGGGGCGGCTGGCTACACCTTC. Translated: CASSGLVSGAAGYTF.

In DNA, the CDR3 is TGCAGCGTTACGCATGGGGGCAGCAATCAGCCCCAGCATTTT. This encodes CSVTHGGSNQPQHF. V gene TRBV29-1 combines with J gene TRBJ1-5; possibly TRBD1 for D (6 bases). Per germline, CDR1 SQVTM and CDR2 ANQGSEA. The germline V and J ends were trimmed by 5 bases and 1 base, with 12 bases remaining between them. The CDR3 runs 14 residues.

This chain connects TRBV3-1 (or the pseudogene TRBV3-2) to TRBJ2-2; 8 bases are shared with TRBD1. The CDR3 extends over 12 amino acids. Per the germline V gene, CDR1 is LGHDT and CDR2 is YNNKEL (reference sequence). V was pared by 11 bases and J by 1 base, with 0 bases of the junction left unmatched. CDR3 amino acids: CAGQGNTGELFF. The CDR3 DNA follows: TGTGCCGGACAGGGGAACACCGGGGAGCTGTTTTTT.

The J gene is TRBJ2-3, the V gene TRBV3-1 (or the pseudogene TRBV3-2); 7 bases are a match to TRBD2. With 4 bases clipped from V and 6 bases from J, the junction kept 10 bases outside the gene matches. The CDR3 runs to 15 residues. Germline V gives CDR1 LGHDT, CDR2 YNNKEL (reference sequence). CDR3 sequence: CASSPSRLASDTQYF. The CDR3 bases are TGTGCCAGCAGCCCCTCCCGACTAGCATCCGATACGCAGTATTTT.

The chain combines TRBV4-3 with TRBJ1-1; possible D gene TRBD1, 6 bases. CDR1 is LGHNA, CDR2 YSLEER, per germline. The CDR3 runs 15 residues. Trimming removed 0 bases at V and 4 bases at J, with 12 bases between. CDR3 sequence: CASSQDAGVSTEAFF. CDR3 coding DNA: TGCGCCAGCAGCCAAGATGCAGGGGTGAGCACTGAAGCTTTCTTT.